This T cell receptor (beta chain) stems from a study of T-cell memory formation after mild COVID-19. Trimming shortened V by 5 bases and J by 4 bases, and 15 bases separated the two germline ends. The CDR3 covers 16 residues. Germline V gene data show CDR1 as SGHTA and CDR2 as FQGNSA. TCRdb re-called the 5' RACE reads through MiXCR, storing one row per CDR3 protein. The data contain 120,000 to 150,000 distinct CDR3 sequences, 6% of them singletons. This clonotype appeared many times. The chain couples TRBV7-2 to TRBJ2-6, with a weak D call TRBD1 (6 bases). The clonotype originates from an adult woman who had mild COVID-19 (a few samples of this study predate the infection). Cell type and time point are not known. Sequences were obtained from PBMCs or a T cell subset sorted from them (not recorded which). CDR3 coding DNA: TGTGCCAGCAGCGCCCGAACAGGGTACGGGGCCAACGTCCTGACTTTC. It specifies CASSARTGYGANVLTF.